These 3 T cell receptor beta chains originate from one sample sequenced in a study of T-cell reconstitution after alpha-beta-depleted transplantation in children. As it was prepared, the TCRbeta library received unique molecular identifiers. TCRdb ran MiXCR on the PCR reads and lists one entry per CDR3 protein. The data hold some 220,000 distinct CDR3 sequences, with 11% observed a single time. This material consisted of PBMCs, taken before TCRalphabeta/CD19-depleted stem cell transplant. Receptors were obtained from a child younger than two with acute myeloid leukemia, due to receive a stem cell transplant.

Many counts were recorded for this clonotype. The rearrangement joins TRBV12-3 or TRBV12-4 to TRBJ2-2; D is undetermined. V was trimmed by 3 bases and J by 3 bases, leaving 8 bases between them. The CDR3 contains 14 residues. The CDR3 spells CASSFNRHTGELFF. CDR3 in DNA: TGTGCCAGCAGTTTCAACAGACACACCGGGGAGCTGTTTTTT.

This clonotype was picked up a small number of times. This chain links TRBV6-5 with TRBJ1-2; TRBD1 aligns across 9 bases. CDR1 and CDR2 (germline): MNHEY, SVGAGI. The CDR3 totals 14 residues. V lost 5 bases, J lost 6 bases, and 7 bases stayed unmatched. CDR3 sequence (DNA): TGTGCCAGCAGTAATTCGGACAGGGGAGATGGCTACACCTTC. It yields the protein CASSNSDRGDGYTF.

This clonotype was seen many times. The chain couples TRBV3-1 to TRBJ2-7, with D perhaps TRBD1 (6 bases). The CDR3 spans 14 residues. Germline CDR1 and CDR2: LGHDT and YNNKEL (reference sequence). Trimming removed 1 base at V and 5 bases at J, with 12 bases between. For the CDR3, the DNA is TGTGCCAGCAGCCAAGGACAGGCCTTAGACGAGCAGTACTTC. This sequence encodes CASSQGQALDEQYF.